Below, 11 T cell receptor beta chains from the same sample are listed, as sequenced in a study of T cell responses to AZD1222 COVID-19 vaccine (dated by TCRdb to the early 2020s). The time point tag for this specimen amounts to: about 28 days (+/-7) after the second vaccine dose. The sample's treatment or condition label, in plain terms: meningococcal conjugate vaccine given as trial control. Libraries were prepared through the immunoSEQ multiplex PCR assay. The table was pulled from immuneACCESS by TCRdb, which kept in-frame rearrangements only. Such tables lose some clones; where checked, under half of the loss comes from unresolved V genes, and the rest has no known cause. This sample lists approximately 150,000 clones; around 90% were detected once. The ten largest clones represent approximately 8% of the sample. The sample in question was peripheral blood, obtained 28 days after the second dose of the MenACWY control vaccine. These receptors were taken from an adult who received the MenACWY meningococcal vaccine as a control.

The chain carries TRBV7-9 and TRBJ1-6, with D perhaps matching TRBD1 (6 bases). There are 15 residues in the CDR3. Germline lookup yields CDR1 SEHNR and CDR2 FQNEAQ (reference sequence). Trimming stripped 0 bases from V and 9 bases from J, with 12 bases between. CDR3 nucleotide sequence: TGTGCCAGCAGCTTAGCAACAGGGTATGGTTCACCCCTCCACTTT. It encodes CASSLATGYGSPLHF.

V usage is TRBV18 and J usage is TRBJ2-7; D ambiguous. The CDR3 consists of 13 residues. V gave up 2 bases and J gave up 5 bases, with 10 bases separating them. Per germline, CDR1 KGHSH and CDR2 LQKENI. The CDR3 region is CASSPGLSDEQYF. DNA of the CDR3: TGTGCCAGCTCACCAGGGCTATCTGACGAGCAGTACTTC.

This sequence joins TRBV19 and TRBJ2-3; maybe TRBD2 (6 bases). Germline lookup yields CDR1 LNHDA and CDR2 SQIVND (reference sequence). The V end lost 0 bases, the J end lost 0 bases, and 10 bases lay between the germline ends. The CDR3 is 16 residues long. For the CDR3, the DNA is TGTGCCAGTAGTATAGATGTTGCGGGGAGCACAGATACGCAGTATTTT. It codes for CASSIDVAGSTDTQYF.

The rearrangement links TRBV28 to TRBJ1-6, with a possible D match to TRBD1 (6 bases). V was pared by 1 base and J by 7 bases, with 14 bases between. The germline V gene has CDR1 MDHEN and CDR2 SYDVKM. The CDR3 loop spans 16 amino acids. This CDR3 is CASSLFGGARNSPLHF. CDR3 in DNA: TGTGCCAGCAGTTTATTTGGGGGCGCGAGAAATTCACCCCTCCACTTT.

The J gene is TRBJ1-5, the V gene TRBV19; 7 nucleotides agree with TRBD1. Germline V gene lookup returns CDR1 LNHDA and CDR2 SQIVND (reference sequence). V shed 8 bases, J shed 0 bases, and the junction held 4 bases outside the gene matches. The CDR3 has 14 residues. The CDR3 DNA follows: TGTGCCAGTGGGACAGCTAATAGCAATCAGCCCCAGCATTTT. Translated, it gives CASGTANSNQPQHF. Drawing the rest from reference TRBV19 and TRBJ1-5, the complete variable domain is DGGITQSPKYLFRKEGQNVTLSCEQNLNHDAMYWYRQDPGQGLRLIYYSQIVNDFQKGDIAEGYSVSREKKESFPLTVTSAQKNPTAFYLCASGTANSNQPQHFGDGTRLSIL.

The V and J genes are TRBV5-4 and TRBJ1-2, with no clear D. Germline CDR1 reads SGHNT; CDR2 reads YYREEE (reference sequence). This CDR3 contains 13 residues. V lost 1 base and J 4 bases, leaving 8 bases between the germline ends. CDR3 sequence reads: CASSLLSAYGYTF. The CDR3 bases are TGTGCCAGCAGCTTGCTGTCAGCCTATGGCTACACCTTC.

As to this clone: The sample has other DNA sequences that encode this CDR3 too. The chain combines TRBV28 with TRBJ2-7; TRBD2 is a possible D gene (6 bases). This CDR3 has 12 residues. Per the germline V gene, CDR1 is MDHEN and CDR2 is SYDVKM. Trimming took off 2 bases at V and 4 bases at J, with 6 bases between the two ends. This CDR3 is CASSLGGYEQYF. The CDR3 coding sequence is TGTGCCAGCAGTTTAGGGGGGTACGAGCAGTACTTC.

In the case of this clone: A read error may account for a junction end that differs from germline. The chain combines TRBV5-6 with TRBJ2-7, with D possibly matching TRBD1 (6 bases). Germline lookup yields CDR1 SGHDT and CDR2 YYEEEE. This CDR3 contains 11 residues. The DNA of the CDR3 is TGTGCCAGCAGCCAGCACAGGGAATTAAGTTTC. Translated: CASSQHRELSF. The variable domain in full, completed from reference TRBV5-6 and TRBJ2-7, reads DAGVTQSPTHLIKTRGQQVTLRCSPKSGHDTVSWYQQALGQGPQFIFQYYEEEERQRGNFPDRFSGHQFPNYSSELNVNALLLGDSALYLCASSQHRELSFGPGTRLTVT.

The chain couples TRBV27 to TRBJ1-6; 9 bases agree with TRBD1. CDR3 length: 14 residues. CDR1 is MNHEY and CDR2 is SMNVEV in the germline V gene (reference sequence). V shed 6 bases, J shed 9 bases, and the junction held 6 bases outside the gene matches. DNA of the CDR3: TGTGCCAGCAGCCGGACAGGGGCACCTTCACCCCTCCACTTT. Amino acids: CASSRTGAPSPLHF.

CDR3 coding DNA: TGTGCCAGTAGTCCAGGGACAGCCCTTTCCTACGAGCAGTACTTC. Translating it yields CASSPGTALSYEQYF. The V gene is TRBV19, the J gene TRBJ2-7, with 7 bases aligning to TRBD1. The CDR3 sequence is 15 residues long. Germline CDR1 LNHDA, CDR2 SQIVND (reference sequence). The junction had 8 bases not matched to a gene; V was cut back by 5 bases and J by 1 base.

This chain joins TRBV2 and TRBJ1-4; TRBD1 aligns across 9 bases. Germline V gene lookup returns CDR1 SNHLY and CDR2 FYNNEI. The length of the CDR3 is 14 residues. The V gene end was trimmed by 8 bases and the J gene end by 8 bases; junction bases not matched to a gene: 9. CDR3 sequence: CASGAGTGSEKLFF. The CDR3 bases are TGTGCCAGCGGAGCCGGGACAGGGAGCGAAAAACTGTTTTTT. The complete variable domain, with remaining parts taken from reference TRBV2 and TRBJ1-4, reads EPEVTQTPSHQVTQMGQEVILRCVPISNHLYFYWYRQILGQKVEFLVSFYNNEISEKSEIFDDQFSVERPDGSNFTLKIRSTKLEDSAMYFCASGAGTGSEKLFFGSGTQLSVL.